These 22 T cell receptor beta chains were all obtained from the same sample, sequenced in a study of T cells in localized non-small cell lung cancer (dated by TCRdb to the early 2020s). The method behind the library was the immunoSEQ multiplex PCR assay. The table comes from immuneACCESS by way of TCRdb, which keeps in-frame sequences with V and J called. Part of the clones is missing from these tables; in studies checked, under half for an unresolved V gene and the rest for unknown reasons. The sample yields around 3,000 clones; approximately 31% were counted once. Together, the top ten hold 9.3% of the sample. Specimen: normal lung tissue next to the tumor, collected before any cancer treatment. These receptors came from a male donor aged 60 or over with stage I squamous cell lung carcinoma.

This clone occurred a few times. An end of the junction differs from the germline gene, which may be a read error. The chain is built from TRBV11-3 and TRBJ2-6; the D call may be TRBD1 or TRBD2 (5 bases each). This CDR3 has 17 amino acids. Germline V CDR1 and CDR2: SGHNT, YENEEA. Written as DNA, the CDR3 is TGTGCTAGCAGCTTGGGGAGTGGGACGGGTGGAGCCAACGTCCTGACTTTC. It encodes CASSLGSGTGGANVLTF.

By frequency in the sample, this clone is medium-sized (0.01 to 0.1%). The V and J genes are TRBV11-3 and TRBJ2-1; no clear D. This CDR3 contains 15 residues. V was shortened by 3 bases and J by 6 bases, with 15 bases between the two germline ends. Germline lookup yields CDR1 SGHNT and CDR2 YENEEA. Here the CDR3 DNA reads TGTGCCAGCAGCTTGGAAGAGACGCGATCCAATGAGCAGTTCTTC. This sequence encodes CASSLEETRSNEQFF.

The chain recombines TRBV11-3 with TRBJ2-5; TRBD2 might be the D (5 bases). There are 14 residues in the CDR3. V was pared by 5 bases and J by 3 bases, with 13 bases between. Per the germline V gene, CDR1 is SGHNT and CDR2 is YENEEA. CDR3 coding DNA: TGTGCCAGCAGCCCGGGATATCTTGAAGAGACCCAGTACTTC. Its translation: CASSPGYLEETQYF.

The genes are TRBV19 and TRBJ2-3, with a possible D match to TRBD1 (5 bases). From germline, CDR1 is LNHDA and CDR2 SQIVND (reference sequence). The germline V and J ends were trimmed by 3 bases and 4 bases, with 14 bases remaining between them. The CDR3 consists of 15 residues. The CDR3 nucleotides are TGTGCCAGTAGTATCGGAACAGGCTCGGCAGATACGCAGTATTTT. As protein: CASSIGTGSADTQYF.

The chain combines TRBV11-3 with TRBJ2-5; no reliable D call. V was clipped by 3 bases and J by 5 bases, with 13 bases between them. Germline CDR1 reads SGHNT; CDR2 reads YENEEA. The CDR3 runs 14 residues. CDR3 nucleotide sequence: TGTGCCAGCAGCTTTTTAACAGCCTCGGAGACCCAGTACTTC. Translated, it gives CASSFLTASETQYF.

The rearrangement links TRBV11-3 to TRBJ2-1; TRBD1 matches 8 bases. This CDR3 has 14 amino acids. Per germline, CDR1 SGHNT and CDR2 YENEEA. The ends lost 6 bases at V and 3 bases at J; junction bases unmatched: 4. CDR3 amino acids: CASSYRGDYNEQFF. The DNA of the CDR3 is TGTGCCAGCAGTTACAGGGGGGACTACAATGAGCAGTTCTTC.

The sample holds a few counts of this clone. This sequence joins TRBV9 and TRBJ2-1; no definite D call. Germline values: CDR1 SGDLS, CDR2 YYNGEE. V was cut by 4 bases and J by 6 bases, with 11 bases left in between. The CDR3 totals 13 residues. DNA of the CDR3: TGTGCCAGCAGCTTATCCCCCTCCAATGAGCAGTTCTTC. Its protein is CASSLSPSNEQFF. Full variable domain (remainder filled in from reference TRBV9 and TRBJ2-1): DSGVTQTPKHLITATGQRVTLRCSPRSGDLSVYWYQQSLDQGLQFLIQYYNGEERAKGNILERFSAQQFPDLHSELNLSSLELGDSALYFCASSLSPSNEQFFGPGTRLTVL.

This clone was observed a few times. The V gene is TRBV6-8, the J gene TRBJ2-2, with 8 bases aligning to TRBD2. Germline CDR1 is MNHGY and CDR2 is SAAAGT. This CDR3 contains 15 residues. V shed 4 bases and J 5 bases; nucleotides not matched to a gene: 6. As DNA, the CDR3 is TGTGCCAGCAGTTTCGAGCGGGGGTGGACCGGGGAGCTGTTTTTT. This encodes CASSFERGWTGELFF.

The sample holds a few counts of this clone. This chain joins TRBV19 and TRBJ1-6, with unresolved D. CDR1 is LNHDA and CDR2 is SQIVND in the germline V gene (reference sequence). The germline V and J ends were trimmed by 3 bases and 0 bases, with 9 bases remaining between them. The CDR3 runs 16 residues. The CDR3 DNA sequence: TGTGCCAGTAGTATGCTTGGAGGCTCCTATAATTCACCCCTCCACTTT. It specifies CASSMLGGSYNSPLHF.

The chain carries TRBV9 and TRBJ2-2, with a weak D call TRBD2 (6 bases). Germline V CDR1 and CDR2: SGDLS, YYNGEE. Trimming stripped 0 bases from V and 6 bases from J, with 21 bases between. This CDR3 region has 18 residues. The CDR3 nucleotides read TGTGCCAGCAGCGTAGCTACTATGGGGGGAAAGAGGGCCGGGGAGCTGTTTTTT. It codes for CASSVATMGGKRAGELFF.

V is TRBV30 and J is TRBJ1-6, with 9 nucleotides matching TRBD1. CDR1 is GTSNPN and CDR2 is SVGIG in the germline V gene (reference sequence). This CDR3 is built from 14 residues. Losses at the gene ends were 6 bases for V and 9 bases for J; bases not matched to a gene: 9. The CDR3 DNA is TGTGCCTGTAAAGGACAGGGGATGGGTTCACCCCTCCACTTT. Protein sequence: CACKGQGMGSPLHF.

Within the sample, this clone is medium-sized. The chain recombines TRBV9 with TRBJ2-1; D gene uncertain. V lost 6 bases and J lost 0, with 13 bases in between. Germline V gene data show CDR1 as SGDLS and CDR2 as YYNGEE. The CDR3 has 15 residues. The CDR3 DNA reads TGTGCCAGCATTTTTGTTGAGAGCTCCTACAATGAGCAGTTCTTC. Its protein product is CASIFVESSYNEQFF.

This clone was counted only a few times. V is TRBV29-1 and J is TRBJ2-1; D remains ambiguous. Germline values: CDR1 SQVTM, CDR2 ANQGSEA. Trimming took off 1 base at V and 2 bases at J, with 12 bases between the two ends. The CDR3 is made up of 15 amino acids. In DNA form, the CDR3 reads TGCAGCGTTGAAGGAGCGACCCACACCTACAATGAGCAGTTCTTC. Amino acid sequence: CSVEGATHTYNEQFF.

This clone has just a few counts. This chain uses TRBV6-8 with TRBJ1-5, with D hard to call. The germline V gene has CDR1 MNHGY and CDR2 SAAAGT. The CDR3 is 15 amino acids. The V end was cut by 2 bases, the J end by 3 bases, with 11 bases between. The CDR3 protein is CASSYHPTLNQPQHF. For the CDR3, the DNA is TGTGCCAGCAGTTACCACCCCACCCTCAATCAGCCCCAGCATTTT.

The rearrangement joins TRBV18 to TRBJ2-6; D is ambiguous. Germline values: CDR1 KGHSH, CDR2 LQKENI. V lost 3 bases and J 2 bases, leaving 8 bases between the germline ends. CDR3 size: 15 residues. CDR3 coding DNA: TGTGCCAGCTCACCTTGGGTTACTGGGGCCAACGTCCTGACTTTC. Its translation is CASSPWVTGANVLTF.

The V gene is TRBV14, the J gene TRBJ1-1; D unresolved. This CDR3 is built from 15 residues. Trimming took 4 bases from V and 7 from J, leaving 19 bases between them. The germline gives CDR1 SGHDN, CDR2 FVKESK. CDR3 region: CASSPTSEDWVEAFF. In DNA, the CDR3 is TGTGCCAGCAGCCCAACTAGCGAAGATTGGGTTGAAGCTTTCTTT.

This chain links TRBV29-1 with TRBJ2-7, with 8 bases identical to TRBD2. CDR3 length: 14 residues. Looked up from germline, CDR1 is SQVTM and CDR2 is ANQGSEA. Trimming at V came to 5 bases and at J to 0 bases, leaving 6 bases not matched to a gene. CDR3 bases: TGCAGCGTTTACCTGGGGACTAGCTCCTACGAGCAGTACTTC. It specifies CSVYLGTSSYEQYF.

The rearrangement links TRBV11-3 to TRBJ1-5; TRBD1 might be the D (5 bases). The CDR3 spans 17 residues. Trimming pared 1 base from V and 6 bases from J, leaving 19 bases between. Germline CDR1 reads SGHNT; CDR2 reads YENEEA. CDR3 sequence: CASSLVGTLSLGQPQHF. The CDR3 nucleotides read TGTGCCAGCAGCTTAGTAGGGACTCTTTCATTGGGTCAGCCCCAGCATTTT.

V and J are TRBV13 and TRBJ1-1; no clear D gene. This CDR3 spans 15 amino acids. Deletions cut 0 bases from V and 3 bases from J, with 11 bases between. CDR1 is PRHDT, CDR2 FYEKMQ, per germline (reference sequence). The CDR3 DNA is TGTGCCAGCAGCTTAGGGAGGGCCTGGTACACTGAAGCTTTCTTT. Its protein product is CASSLGRAWYTEAFF.

In this sample, this clone is medium-sized. The V and J genes are TRBV11-3 and TRBJ2-7, with TRBD2 matching over 12 bases. With V trimmed by 5 bases and J by 1 base, 6 bases remained unmatched. Per the germline V gene, CDR1 is SGHNT and CDR2 is YENEEA. The CDR3 length is 16 residues. The CDR3 spells CASSQAGTSGSYEQYF. The CDR3 DNA reads TGTGCCAGCAGCCAAGCTGGGACTAGCGGGTCCTACGAGCAGTACTTC.

This clone was recorded a few times. The V gene is TRBV18, the J gene TRBJ1-2; 8 nucleotides match TRBD1. V dropped 3 bases and J dropped 8; count of bases not matched to a gene: 11. This CDR3 has 15 amino acids. Germline V gene lookup returns CDR1 KGHSH and CDR2 LQKENI. CDR3 sequence (DNA): TGTGCCAGCTCACCCCGACAGGGGCCCCCAGAGGGCTACACCTTC. It encodes CASSPRQGPPEGYTF. Filled out from reference TRBV18 and TRBJ1-2, the complete variable domain reads NAGVMQNPRHLVRRRGQEARLRCSPMKGHSHVYWYRQLPEEGLKFMVYLQKENIIDESGMPKERFSAEFPKEGPSILRIQQVVRGDSAAYFCASSPRQGPPEGYTFGSGTRLTVV.

There are a few counts of this clone. Written as DNA, the CDR3 is TGTGCCATCGGGTTAGGGGGAGGACAGCCCCAGCATTTT. Translated, it gives CAIGLGGGQPQHF. This chain joins TRBV28 and TRBJ1-5; possibly TRBD1 for D (6 bases). CDR1 is MDHEN and CDR2 is SYDVKM in the germline V gene. Trimming took off 10 bases at V and 7 bases at J, with 17 bases between the two ends. This CDR3 is 13 amino acids long.